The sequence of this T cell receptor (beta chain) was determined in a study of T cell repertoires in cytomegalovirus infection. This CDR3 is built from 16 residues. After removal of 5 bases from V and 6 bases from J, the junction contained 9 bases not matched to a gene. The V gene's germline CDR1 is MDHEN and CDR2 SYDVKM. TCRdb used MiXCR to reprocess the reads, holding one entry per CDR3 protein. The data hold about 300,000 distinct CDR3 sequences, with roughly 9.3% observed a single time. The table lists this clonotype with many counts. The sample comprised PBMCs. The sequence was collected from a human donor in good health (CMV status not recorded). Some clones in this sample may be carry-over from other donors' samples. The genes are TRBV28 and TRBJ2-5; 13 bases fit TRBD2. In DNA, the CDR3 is TGTGCCAGCAGTCCATCGACTAGCGGGGGGAAAAAGACCCAGTACTTC. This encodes CASSPSTSGGKKTQYF.